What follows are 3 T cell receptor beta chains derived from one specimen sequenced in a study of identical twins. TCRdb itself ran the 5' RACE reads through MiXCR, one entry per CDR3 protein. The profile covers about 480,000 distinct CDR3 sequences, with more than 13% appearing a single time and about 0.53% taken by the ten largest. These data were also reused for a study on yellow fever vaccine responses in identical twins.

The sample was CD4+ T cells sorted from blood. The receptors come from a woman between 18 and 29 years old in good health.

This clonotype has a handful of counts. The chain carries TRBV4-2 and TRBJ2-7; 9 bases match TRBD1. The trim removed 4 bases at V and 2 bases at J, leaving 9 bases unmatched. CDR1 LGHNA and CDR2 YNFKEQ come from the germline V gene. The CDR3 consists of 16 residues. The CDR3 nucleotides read TGTGCCAGCAGCCGCACGACAGGGGGGACTCCCTACGAGCAGTACTTC. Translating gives CASSRTTGGTPYEQYF.

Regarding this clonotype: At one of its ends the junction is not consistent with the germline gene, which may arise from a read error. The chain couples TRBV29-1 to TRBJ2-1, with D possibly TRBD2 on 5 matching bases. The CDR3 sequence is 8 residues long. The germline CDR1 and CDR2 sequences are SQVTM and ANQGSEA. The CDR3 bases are TGCAGCGTTGAAACTTGGGAGTTC. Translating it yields CSVETWEF.

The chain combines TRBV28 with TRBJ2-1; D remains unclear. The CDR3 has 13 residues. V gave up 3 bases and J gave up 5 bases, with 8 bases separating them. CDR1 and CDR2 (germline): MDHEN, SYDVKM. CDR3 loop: CASSFGPHNEQFF. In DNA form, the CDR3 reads TGTGCCAGCAGTTTCGGGCCCCACAATGAGCAGTTCTTC.